This T cell receptor (beta chain) was obtained from a study of identifying expanded T cells in peripheral blood (dated by TCRdb to the late 2010s). At the level of the whole study: Technical replicates were generated by sequencing separate aliquots of the same genomic DNA pool, with four replicates compared pairwise.

During the collection period, no infections or other immune events were recorded for the healthy donors. Time-dependent variance in a beta-binomial model of T-cell clone differential abundance was calibrated using healthy-donor blood repertoires as a training cohort. The training cohort comprised about ten healthy donors, 3 female and 7 male. On average the donors were about 40 years old, and their ages spanned roughly 29 to 70 years. Whole blood, obtained from a commercial supplier, was collected from each healthy donor at three time points spaced around two weeks apart. Genomic DNA was extracted from unsorted whole blood for immunosequencing. Summary of the overall study and its limitations: Variance in clone template counts between approximately 2-week samples significantly increased with total template count across all healthy donors. Approximately 1.1 differentially abundant clones were flagged by the binomial model between technical replicates, whereas about 15 and 19 were flagged over around two weeks and four weeks, respectively. Across all healthy-donor time intervals, the beta-binomial model significantly cut both the number of clones called differentially abundant and the false-positive rate. The authors expected that over much longer intervals, such as months to years, biological variance in healthy repertoires might increase even further.

On this clone itself: Its target antigen remains unknown. Base qualities are not provided; no much larger clone lies one nucleotide away.

V lost 2 bases and J lost 3 bases; the stretch between them is 14 bases long. Taken from cysteine to phenylalanine, the CDR3 has 15 residues. The sequence is cut down to CDR3 DNA, 45 bases in frame from base 1. CDR1 and CDR2 are read off the germline V gene as SGDLS and YYNGEE. TCRbeta CDR3 regions were profiled by bias-controlled multiplex PCR amplification of genomic DNA with the immunoSEQ Assay. The paper's processing steps were these. To quantify the absolute abundance of each unique TCRbeta CDR3 region, the sequences were collapsed and filtered. Differential abundance was tested with two models: a binomial (Fisher-equivalent) model and a beta-binomial model that adds time-dependent variance fitted from healthy donors. Clones with fewer than 5 combined templates were removed, and differential abundance was called for clones with a Benjamini-Hochberg FDR below 0.01. Using the form v = (b*log(k)+a)^2, the beta-binomial variance was modeled as a function of the total template count across the two samples. TCRdb limited this immuneACCESS table to in-frame rearrangements with V and J called. A share of clones is missing; checked studies link under half to unresolved V genes, and the rest is unexplained. Clone size and V and J calls were adopted from that table, with D and trimming inferred from the DNA. Recorded for this sample are 65,000 to 95,000 clones; roughly 89% of them occurred a single time. The ten largest clones take up roughly a fifth of the sample.

This clonotype originated in a person aged 18 to 70 in good health. Sequencing input: blood. Recombination connected TRBV9 to TRBJ2-5; TRBD2 might be the D gene, on 6 matching bases. The CDR3 reads as follows: CASSVGGLTEETQYF. The DNA is as follows: TGTGCCAGCAGCGTTGGGGGACTCACAGAAGAGACCCAGTACTTC.